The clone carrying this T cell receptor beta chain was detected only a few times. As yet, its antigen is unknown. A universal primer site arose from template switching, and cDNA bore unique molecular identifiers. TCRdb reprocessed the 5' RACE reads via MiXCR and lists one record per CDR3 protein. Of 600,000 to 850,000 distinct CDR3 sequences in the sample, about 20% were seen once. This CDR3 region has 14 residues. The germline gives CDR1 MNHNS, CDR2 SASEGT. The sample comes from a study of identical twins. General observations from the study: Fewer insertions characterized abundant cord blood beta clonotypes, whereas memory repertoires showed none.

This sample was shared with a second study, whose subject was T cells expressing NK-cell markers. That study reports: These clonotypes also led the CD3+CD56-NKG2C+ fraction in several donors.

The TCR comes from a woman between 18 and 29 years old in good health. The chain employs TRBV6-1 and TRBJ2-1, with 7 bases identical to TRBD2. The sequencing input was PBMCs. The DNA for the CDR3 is TGTTCTAGTTCACGGGAGGTACCCCCGGATGAGCAGTTCTTC. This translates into CSSSREVPPDEQFF.